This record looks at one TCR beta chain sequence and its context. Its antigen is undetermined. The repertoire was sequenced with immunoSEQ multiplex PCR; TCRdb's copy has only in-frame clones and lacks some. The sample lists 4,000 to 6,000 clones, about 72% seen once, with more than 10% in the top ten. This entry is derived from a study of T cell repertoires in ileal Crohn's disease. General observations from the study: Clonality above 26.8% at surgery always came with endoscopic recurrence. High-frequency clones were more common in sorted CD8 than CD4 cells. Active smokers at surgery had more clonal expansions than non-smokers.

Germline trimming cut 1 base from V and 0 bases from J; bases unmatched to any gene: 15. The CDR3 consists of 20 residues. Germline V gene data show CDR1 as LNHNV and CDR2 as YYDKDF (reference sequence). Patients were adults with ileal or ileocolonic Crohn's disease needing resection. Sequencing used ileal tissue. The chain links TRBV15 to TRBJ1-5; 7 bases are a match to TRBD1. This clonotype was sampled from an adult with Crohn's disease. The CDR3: CATSRAPGQALTYSNQPQHF. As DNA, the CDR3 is TGTGCCACCAGCAGAGCCCCCGGACAGGCGCTAACATATAGCAATCAGCCCCAGCATTTT.